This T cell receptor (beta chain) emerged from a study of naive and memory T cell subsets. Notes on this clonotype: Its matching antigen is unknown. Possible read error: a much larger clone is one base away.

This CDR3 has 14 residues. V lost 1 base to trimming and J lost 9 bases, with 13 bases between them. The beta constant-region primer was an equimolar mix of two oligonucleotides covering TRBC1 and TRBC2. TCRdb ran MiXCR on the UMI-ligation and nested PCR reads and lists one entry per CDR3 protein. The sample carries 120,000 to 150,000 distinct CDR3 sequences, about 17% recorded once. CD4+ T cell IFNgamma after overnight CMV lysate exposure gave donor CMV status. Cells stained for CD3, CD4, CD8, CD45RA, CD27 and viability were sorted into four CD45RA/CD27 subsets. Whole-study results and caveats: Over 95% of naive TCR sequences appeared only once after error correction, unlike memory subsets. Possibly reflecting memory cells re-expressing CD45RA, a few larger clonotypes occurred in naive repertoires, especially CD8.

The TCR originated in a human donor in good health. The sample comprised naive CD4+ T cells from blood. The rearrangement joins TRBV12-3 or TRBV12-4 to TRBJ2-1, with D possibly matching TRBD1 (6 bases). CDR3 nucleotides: TGTGCCAGCAGTTTAGACAGGGCCCCCAGTGAGCAGTTCTTC. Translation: CASSLDRAPSEQFF.